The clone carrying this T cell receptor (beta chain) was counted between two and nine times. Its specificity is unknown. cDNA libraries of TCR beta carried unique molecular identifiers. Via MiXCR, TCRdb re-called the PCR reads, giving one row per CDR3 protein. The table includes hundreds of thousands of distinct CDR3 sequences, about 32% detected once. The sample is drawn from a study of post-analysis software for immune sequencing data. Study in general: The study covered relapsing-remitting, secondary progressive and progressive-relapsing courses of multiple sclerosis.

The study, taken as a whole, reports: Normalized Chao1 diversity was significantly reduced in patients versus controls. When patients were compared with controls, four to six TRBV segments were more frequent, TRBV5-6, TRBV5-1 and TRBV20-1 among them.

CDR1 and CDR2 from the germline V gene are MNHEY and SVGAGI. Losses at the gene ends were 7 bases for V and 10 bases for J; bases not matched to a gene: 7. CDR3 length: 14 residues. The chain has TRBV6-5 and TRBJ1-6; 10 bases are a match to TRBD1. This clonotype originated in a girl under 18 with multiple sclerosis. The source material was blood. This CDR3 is CASTRGQGYSPLHF. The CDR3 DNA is TGTGCCAGCACCCGGGGACAGGGGTACTCACCCCTCCACTTT.